Listed below are T cell receptor beta chains from one sample, sequenced in a study of blood T cell repertoires in COVID-19. The method was immunoSEQ multiplex PCR; TCRdb's version includes in-frame clones alone and lacks a portion of them. Of 270,000 or so clones in the sample, around 82% were seen once. The sequenced material came from peripheral blood. The origin of the receptors is a woman between 50 and 59 years old who had recovered from COVID-19. The CDR3 runs from the conserved cysteine through the conserved F or W. Each record gives: CDR3 DNA, CDR3 protein, clone size, V gene, J gene, D gene. The D gene is left open where the match is weak. A clone size is listed for some rows: how often the clone was seen (once, few, many), or a class if it is expanded.

CDR3 DNA: TGCGCCAGCAGCTTGGGGCAAGATACGCAGTATTTT
CDR3 protein: CASSLGQDTQYF
clone size: .
V gene: TRBV5-1
J gene: TRBJ2-3
D gene: .

CDR3 DNA: TGTGCCAGCAGTTCCCCGGTGGGAGGGCACGCCTACGAGCAGTACTTC
CDR3 protein: CASSSPVGGHAYEQYF
clone size: .
V gene: TRBV28
J gene: TRBJ2-7
D gene: TRBD2

CDR3 DNA: TGTGCCAGCAGTTACTCCCTAGTGACCGGGGAGCTGTTTTTT
CDR3 protein: CASSYSLVTGELFF
clone size: .
V gene: TRBV6-2/TRBV6-3
J gene: TRBJ2-2
D gene: .

CDR3 DNA: TGTGCCAGCAGCCCCGGGACTAGCGGGAGCACCGGGGAGCTGTTTTTT
CDR3 protein: CASSPGTSGSTGELFF
clone size: .
V gene: TRBV6-4
J gene: TRBJ2-2
D gene: TRBD2

CDR3 DNA: TGTGCCAGCAGTTACTCGAGTTCCGGGGAGCTGTTTTTT
CDR3 protein: CASSYSSSGELFF
clone size: .
V gene: TRBV6-5
J gene: TRBJ2-2
D gene: .

CDR3 DNA: TGTGCCAGCACCGAGGGACTGTATAATTCACCCCTCCACTTT
CDR3 protein: CASTEGLYNSPLHF
clone size: .
V gene: TRBV6-5
J gene: TRBJ1-6
D gene: .

CDR3 DNA: TGTGCCAGCAGTTTACCGAACTATGGCTACACCTTC
CDR3 protein: CASSLPNYGYTF
clone size: few
V gene: TRBV28
J gene: TRBJ1-2
D gene: .

CDR3 DNA: TGTGCCAGCAGCAAAAATCCGGGACAGGGGTCTCTACGTGGCTACACCTTC
CDR3 protein: CASSKNPGQGSLRGYTF
clone size: few
V gene: TRBV6-2/TRBV6-3
J gene: TRBJ1-2
D gene: TRBD1

CDR3 DNA: TGTGCCAGCAGTCCTACTAGCGGGATGGGCGGGGAGCTGTTTTTT
CDR3 protein: CASSPTSGMGGELFF
clone size: once
V gene: TRBV7-9
J gene: TRBJ2-2
D gene: TRBD2

CDR3 DNA: TGTGCCAGCAGCTTAGGACTTCTCAATGAGCAGTTCTTC
CDR3 protein: CASSLGLLNEQFF
clone size: .
V gene: TRBV11-2
J gene: TRBJ2-1
D gene: .

CDR3 DNA: TGTGCCAGCCTCCCCTGGGGACAGGGTCACTATGGCTACACCTTC
CDR3 protein: CASLPWGQGHYGYTF
clone size: .
V gene: TRBV27
J gene: TRBJ1-2
D gene: TRBD1

CDR3 DNA: TGTGCCAGCAGTTCCTTTTTCTCCTTTGGCGGGAGACCCCCTCTGGGGGGGGCCAACGTCCTGACTTTC
CDR3 protein: CASSSFFSFGGRPPLGGANVLTF
clone size: .
V gene: TRBV28
J gene: TRBJ2-6
D gene: TRBD2

CDR3 DNA: TGTGCCAGCAGCTTAGCACTGTATGGACAGGGGGCATACGAGCAGTACTTC
CDR3 protein: CASSLALYGQGAYEQYF
clone size: many
V gene: TRBV11-2
J gene: TRBJ2-7
D gene: TRBD1

CDR3 DNA: TGTGCCAGCTCACCCGACAGGCAAAGGAACACTGAAGCTTTCTTT
CDR3 protein: CASSPDRQRNTEAFF
clone size: .
V gene: TRBV18
J gene: TRBJ1-1
D gene: .

CDR3 DNA: TGTGCCTGGAGTACCTTAGCGGGGGAAGTCTTCGATGAGCAGTTCTTC
CDR3 protein: CAWSTLAGEVFDEQFF
clone size: .
V gene: TRBV30
J gene: TRBJ2-1
D gene: TRBD2

CDR3 DNA: TGTGCCAGTAACTCCTGGGCAGGGGGCGACGAGCAGTACTTC
CDR3 protein: CASNSWAGGDEQYF
clone size: .
V gene: TRBV19
J gene: TRBJ2-7
D gene: TRBD1

CDR3 DNA: TGTGCCAGCAGCTCCGGTCTCAGCCCGGGACTACCTGCCTACGAGCAGTACTTC
CDR3 protein: CASSSGLSPGLPAYEQYF
clone size: .
V gene: TRBV7-2
J gene: TRBJ2-7
D gene: TRBD2

CDR3 DNA: TGTGCCAGCAGCCAAGGGGCTTACAATGAGCAGTTCTTC
CDR3 protein: CASSQGAYNEQFF
clone size: .
V gene: TRBV3-1/TRBV3-2
J gene: TRBJ2-1
D gene: .

CDR3 DNA: TGTGCCAGCAGCCCCGGAGGATACACCGGGGAGCTGTTTTTT
CDR3 protein: CASSPGGYTGELFF
clone size: few
V gene: TRBV6-2/TRBV6-3
J gene: TRBJ2-2
D gene: .

CDR3 DNA: TGTGCCAGCAGCCCCGGACAGGTGTATGAGCAGTTCTTC
CDR3 protein: CASSPGQVYEQFF
clone size: .
V gene: TRBV7-9
J gene: TRBJ2-1
D gene: TRBD1

CDR3 DNA: TGTGCCTGGACTTCTGGGGCCAACGTCCTGACTTTC
CDR3 protein: CAWTSGANVLTF
clone size: once
V gene: TRBV30
J gene: TRBJ2-6
D gene: .

CDR3 DNA: TGTGCCAGCAGCGCCAGTAGCGGGAGAGTAGAGACCCAGTACTTC
CDR3 protein: CASSASSGRVETQYF
clone size: .
V gene: TRBV9
J gene: TRBJ2-5
D gene: TRBD2

CDR3 DNA: TGCGCCAGCAGCTCCACTAGTTCCCATGAGCAGTTCTTC
CDR3 protein: CASSSTSSHEQFF
clone size: .
V gene: TRBV5-1
J gene: TRBJ2-1
D gene: .

CDR3 DNA: TGTGCCAGCGCACAGGGGAATAACGAGCAGTACTTC
CDR3 protein: CASAQGNNEQYF
clone size: once
V gene: TRBV28
J gene: TRBJ2-7
D gene: TRBD1

CDR3 DNA: TGCGCCAGCAGCTTAAGCGGGGTGGGGGATACGCAGTATTTT
CDR3 protein: CASSLSGVGDTQYF
clone size: .
V gene: TRBV5-1
J gene: TRBJ2-3
D gene: TRBD2

CDR3 DNA: TGTGCCAGCAATCGCGGGGGGTCCTATAATTCACCCCTCCACTTT
CDR3 protein: CASNRGGSYNSPLHF
clone size: .
V gene: TRBV9
J gene: TRBJ1-6
D gene: .

CDR3 DNA: TGCGCCAGCACCAAACAGACAGGGAACACTGAAGCTTTCTTT
CDR3 protein: CASTKQTGNTEAFF
clone size: .
V gene: TRBV5-1
J gene: TRBJ1-1
D gene: .

CDR3 DNA: TGTGCCAGCAGCTGGGCGGGGGCCCACCAAGAGACCCAGTACTTC
CDR3 protein: CASSWAGAHQETQYF
clone size: few
V gene: TRBV5-5
J gene: TRBJ2-5
D gene: .

CDR3 DNA: TGTGCCAGCAGCGTCGACGCTAGCTCCTACAATGAGCAGTTCTTC
CDR3 protein: CASSVDASSYNEQFF
clone size: .
V gene: TRBV9
J gene: TRBJ2-1
D gene: .

CDR3 DNA: TGCAGCGTTGAAGCGGGAGGCACAGATACGCAGTATTTT
CDR3 protein: CSVEAGGTDTQYF
clone size: .
V gene: TRBV29-1
J gene: TRBJ2-3
D gene: .

CDR3 DNA: TGCGCCAGCAGCTTGACCCCCGACAGATACTATGGCTACACCTTC
CDR3 protein: CASSLTPDRYYGYTF
clone size: .
V gene: TRBV5-1
J gene: TRBJ1-2
D gene: .

CDR3 DNA: TGTGCCAGCAGCTTAACTAGGAGCAATGAGCAGTTCTTC
CDR3 protein: CASSLTRSNEQFF
clone size: .
V gene: TRBV7-3
J gene: TRBJ2-1
D gene: .

CDR3 DNA: TGTGCCAGCAGTGGACAGGGGATGAATGGCTACACCTTC
CDR3 protein: CASSGQGMNGYTF
clone size: once
V gene: TRBV2
J gene: TRBJ1-2
D gene: TRBD1

CDR3 DNA: TGTGCCAGCAGTCGGGCAGGGGGAACTGAAGCTTTCTTT
CDR3 protein: CASSRAGGTEAFF
clone size: .
V gene: TRBV6-5
J gene: TRBJ1-1
D gene: TRBD1

CDR3 DNA: TGTGCCAGCAGCATGGCCTACTATGGCTACACCTTC
CDR3 protein: CASSMAYYGYTF
clone size: .
V gene: TRBV28
J gene: TRBJ1-2
D gene: .